Below, 2 T cell receptor beta chains from the same sample are listed, as sequenced in a study of blood T cell repertoires in COVID-19. Some clones are missing from TCRdb's copy, which holds only in-frame ones; the method was immunoSEQ multiplex PCR. The sample gives more than 85,000 clones, approximately 88% of which show up once; 3.5% to 5.5% is in the top ten. The sample taken for sequencing was peripheral blood. The receptor source for this set is a human donor in a cohort sampled during active COVID-19.

This chain connects TRBV18 to TRBJ1-3, with D perhaps TRBD1 (6 bases). CDR1 and CDR2 from the germline V gene are KGHSH and LQKENI. CDR3 length equals 16 residues. The V end was cut by 4 bases, the J end by 1 base, with 14 bases between. The CDR3 nucleotides read TGTGCCAGCTCACGATCGGAACAGGGATCTGGAAACACCATATATTTT. Translated, it gives CASSRSEQGSGNTIYF. Full variable domain (rest looked up from reference TRBV18 and TRBJ1-3): NAGVMQNPRHLVRRRGQEARLRCSPMKGHSHVYWYRQLPEEGLKFMVYLQKENIIDESGMPKERFSAEFPKEGPSILRIQQVVRGDSAAYFCASSRSEQGSGNTIYFGEGSWLTVV.

This clone was counted once. The rearrangement uses TRBV2 and TRBJ2-1; 9 bases align to TRBD2. Unmatched junction bases numbered 2, after V lost 8 bases and J lost 3 bases. The CDR3 has 13 amino acids. CDR1 and CDR2 from the germline V gene are SNHLY and FYNNEI. The CDR3 region is CASRSGGYNEQFF. The CDR3 nucleotides are TGTGCCAGCCGTAGCGGGGGCTACAATGAGCAGTTCTTC.